The entry that follows covers one T cell receptor (beta chain) sequence. Its specificity is not known. Only in-frame clones appear in the TCRdb table, and some are missing; sequencing was by immunoSEQ multiplex PCR. The table lists tens of thousands of clones, approximately 79% of them singletons. The source of the sample is a study of T cell responses to AZD1222 COVID-19 vaccine. V was trimmed by 2 bases and J by 5 bases, leaving 10 bases between them. Germline V gives CDR1 SGHRS, CDR2 YFSETQ. This CDR3 region has 13 residues. Whole-study results and caveats: Of spike-specific TCRs, nearly half reportedly target regions left unmutated in variants.

The receptor was derived from an adult in good health. The specimen comprised peripheral blood, sampled on day 0 of MenACWY control vaccination. This chain connects TRBV5-1 to TRBJ2-5; D gene unclear. Written as DNA, the CDR3 is TGCGCCAGCAGCTTCGGTGCCCTGGAGACCCAGTACTTC. It is translated as CASSFGALETQYF.